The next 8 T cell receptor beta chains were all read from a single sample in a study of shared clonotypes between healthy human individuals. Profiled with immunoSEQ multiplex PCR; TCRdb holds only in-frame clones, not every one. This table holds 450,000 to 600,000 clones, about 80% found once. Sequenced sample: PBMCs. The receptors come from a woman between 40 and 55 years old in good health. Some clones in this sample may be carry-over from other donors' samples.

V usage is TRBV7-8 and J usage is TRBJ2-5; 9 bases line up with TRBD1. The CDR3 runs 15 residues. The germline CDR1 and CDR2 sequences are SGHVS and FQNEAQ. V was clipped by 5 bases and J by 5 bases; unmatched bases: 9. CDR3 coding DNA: TGTGCCAGCAGCATGGGGACAGGGATTTTGGAGACCCAGTACTTC. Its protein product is CASSMGTGILETQYF.

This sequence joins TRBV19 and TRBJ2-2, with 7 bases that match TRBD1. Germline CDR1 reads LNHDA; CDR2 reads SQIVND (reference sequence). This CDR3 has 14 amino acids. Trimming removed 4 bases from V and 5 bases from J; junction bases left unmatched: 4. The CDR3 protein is CASSTAGGTGELFF. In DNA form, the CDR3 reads TGTGCCAGTAGTACCGCAGGGGGAACCGGGGAGCTGTTTTTT.

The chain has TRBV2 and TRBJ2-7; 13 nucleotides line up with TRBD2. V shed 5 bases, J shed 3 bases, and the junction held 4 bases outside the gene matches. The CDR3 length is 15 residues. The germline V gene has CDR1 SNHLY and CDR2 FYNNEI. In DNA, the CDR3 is TGTGCCAGCAGTAGGGGACTAGCGGGAAACTACGAGCAGTACTTC. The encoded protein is CASSRGLAGNYEQYF.

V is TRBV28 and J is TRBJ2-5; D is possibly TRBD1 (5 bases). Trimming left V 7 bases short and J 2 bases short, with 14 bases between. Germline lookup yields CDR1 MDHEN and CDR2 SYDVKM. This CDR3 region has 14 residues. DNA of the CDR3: TGTGCCAGCACCCTATGGGGCTTTCAAGAGACCCAGTACTTC. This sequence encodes CASTLWGFQETQYF.

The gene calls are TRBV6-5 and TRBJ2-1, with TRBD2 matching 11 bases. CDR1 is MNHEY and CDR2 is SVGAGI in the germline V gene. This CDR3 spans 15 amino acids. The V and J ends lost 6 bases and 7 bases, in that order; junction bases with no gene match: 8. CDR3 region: CASRSTSGSRNEQFF. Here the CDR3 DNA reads TGTGCCAGCAGGTCAACTAGCGGGAGTCGAAATGAGCAGTTCTTC.

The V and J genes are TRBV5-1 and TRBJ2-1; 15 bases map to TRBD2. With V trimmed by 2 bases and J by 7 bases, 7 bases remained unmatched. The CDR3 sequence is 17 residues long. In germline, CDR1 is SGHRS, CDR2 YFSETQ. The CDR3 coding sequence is TGCGCCAGCAGCTTCTCGGGACTAGCGGGAGGAGGGAATGAGCAGTTCTTC. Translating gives CASSFSGLAGGGNEQFF. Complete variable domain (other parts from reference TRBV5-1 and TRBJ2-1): KAGVTQTPRYLIKTRGQQVTLSCSPISGHRSVSWYQQTPGQGLQFLFEYFSETQRNKGNFPGRFSGRQFSNSRSEMNVSTLELGDSALYLCASSFSGLAGGGNEQFFGPGTRLTVL.

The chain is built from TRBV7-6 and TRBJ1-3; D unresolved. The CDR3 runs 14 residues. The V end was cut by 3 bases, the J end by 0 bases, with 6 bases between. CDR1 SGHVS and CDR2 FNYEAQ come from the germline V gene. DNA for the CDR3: TGTGCCAGCAGCTTTCCCAGCTCTGGAAACACCATATATTTT. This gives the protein CASSFPSSGNTIYF. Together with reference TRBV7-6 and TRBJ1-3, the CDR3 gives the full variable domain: GAGVSQSPRYKVTKRGQDVALRCDPISGHVSLYWYRQALGQGPEFLTYFNYEAQQDKSGLPNDRFSAERPEGSISTLTIQRTEQRDSAMYRCASSFPSSGNTIYFGEGSWLTVV.

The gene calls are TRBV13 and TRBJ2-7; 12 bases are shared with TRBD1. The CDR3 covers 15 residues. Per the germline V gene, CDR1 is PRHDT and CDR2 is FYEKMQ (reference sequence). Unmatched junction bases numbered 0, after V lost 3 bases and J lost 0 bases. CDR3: CASSLGQGASYEQYF. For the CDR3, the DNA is TGTGCCAGCAGCTTGGGACAGGGGGCCTCCTACGAGCAGTACTTC.